Listed here are 13 T cell receptor beta chains from one sample, sequenced in a study of PD-1 blockade in classical Hodgkin lymphoma (dated by TCRdb to 2018 to 2020). Taken with the paper, the label for time point translates to: cycle 1 day 1 (C1D1), immediately before nivolumab initiation. Every trial patient had relapsed after autologous stem cell transplantation, and cohorts A, B and C differed in prior brentuximab vedotin exposure. Libraries were prepared through the immunoSEQ multiplex PCR assay. Not all clones reach the TCRdb copy of this immuneACCESS table, which keeps in-frame sequences only. Checked studies attribute under half of the gap to unresolved V genes and leave the rest unexplained. The sample profile shows approximately 60,000 clones; 88% of them were found once. Of the sample, around 13% falls within the top ten clones. This specimen was peripheral blood mononuclear cells (PBMCs), taken at baseline. The receptors were gathered from a human donor with classical Hodgkin lymphoma.

Only one count was recorded for this clone. The chain couples TRBV7-2 to TRBJ2-5, with 8 bases matching TRBD2. The CDR3 sequence is 16 residues long. CDR1 is SGHTA, CDR2 FQGNSA, per germline. V dropped 0 bases and J dropped 5; count of bases not matched to a gene: 8. The CDR3 region has the DNA TGTGCCAGCAGCTTAGCCGGGGGGGCCGGGAGTGAGACCCAGTACTTC. It is translated as CASSLAGGAGSETQYF.

This clone was recorded a few times. The rearrangement joins TRBV20-1 to TRBJ1-2, with D possibly matching TRBD1 (5 bases). The CDR3 is made up of 10 amino acids. CDR1 DFQATT and CDR2 SNEGSKA come from the germline V gene (reference sequence). CDR3 DNA: TGCACCCTAGGGGATTACGGCTACACCTTC. Its protein is CTLGDYGYTF.

The chain joins TRBV19 to TRBJ2-3; no reliable D call. The CDR3 extends over 12 amino acids. Germline lookup yields CDR1 LNHDA and CDR2 SQIVND (reference sequence). Trimming left V 3 bases short and J 6 bases short, with 7 bases between. DNA of the CDR3: TGTGCCAGTAGTATGAATTCGGATACGCAGTATTTT. It is translated as CASSMNSDTQYF.

V and J are TRBV6-5 and TRBJ1-6; 7 positions agree with TRBD1. CDR3 length: 15 amino acids. The trim removed 4 bases at V and 6 bases at J, leaving 6 bases unmatched. The germline V gene encodes CDR1 MNHEY and CDR2 SVGAGI. The CDR3 here is CASSFGQVINSPLHF. For the CDR3, the DNA is TGTGCCAGCAGTTTCGGACAGGTGATTAATTCACCCCTCCACTTT.

The chain has TRBV5-6 and TRBJ2-7; 9 bases are a match to TRBD1. V lost 4 bases, J lost 2 bases, and 10 bases stayed unmatched. Germline V gives CDR1 SGHDT, CDR2 YYEEEE. This CDR3 comprises 16 residues. In DNA, the CDR3 is TGTGCCAGCAGCGTGCACAGGGGGCTAGGCACCTACGAGCAGTACTTC. Translation: CASSVHRGLGTYEQYF.

This rearrangement joins TRBV6-6 to TRBJ1-1, with D unclear. The CDR3 runs to 14 residues. Trimming shortened V by 6 bases and J by 0 bases, and 11 bases separated the two germline ends. CDR1 is MNHNY, CDR2 SVGAGI, per germline (reference sequence). The CDR3 protein is CASRNSRVNTEAFF. CDR3 nucleotides: TGTGCCAGCAGAAATTCAAGGGTGAACACTGAAGCTTTCTTT.

The chain couples TRBV19 to TRBJ2-3, with D perhaps TRBD1 (6 bases). V lost 11 bases, J lost 5 bases, and 20 bases lay in between. The CDR3 contains 14 residues. The V gene's germline CDR1 is LNHDA and CDR2 SQIVND (reference sequence). CDR3 in DNA: TGTGCCGTGAACAGGGTGGTGGGGGAAGATACGCAGTATTTT. Protein product: CAVNRVVGEDTQYF.

CDR3 protein: CAISDGTSGYTGELFF. The CDR3, as DNA: TGTGCCATCAGCGATGGGACTAGCGGGTACACCGGGGAGCTGTTTTTT. The V and J genes are TRBV10-3 and TRBJ2-2, with 12 bases fitting TRBD2. The V gene's germline CDR1 is ENHRY and CDR2 SYGVKD. The J segment lost 3 bases and the V segment lost 6 bases, leaving 5 bases of the junction unmatched. The CDR3 loop spans 16 amino acids.

The chain recombines TRBV6-5 with TRBJ1-1; D possibly corresponds to TRBD1 (5 bases). With 6 bases removed from V and 1 base from J, the gap between germline ends came to 9 bases. Germline values: CDR1 MNHEY, CDR2 SVGAGI. This CDR3 is built from 13 residues. The chain's CDR3 is CASSPTGNTEAFF. DNA for the CDR3: TGTGCCAGCAGCCCTACAGGGAACACTGAAGCTTTCTTT.

The chain employs TRBV11-2 and TRBJ2-5; D possibly corresponds to TRBD1 (5 bases). In germline, CDR1 is SGHAT, CDR2 FQNNGV. The CDR3 length is 11 residues. The V end was cut by 5 bases, the J end by 7 bases, with 8 bases between. DNA for the CDR3: TGTGCCAGCAGCCCAAGGGGGACCCAGTACTTC. This sequence encodes CASSPRGTQYF.

This clone was observed a few times. The chain recombines TRBV7-9 with TRBJ1-1, with unresolved D. V was trimmed by 1 base and J by 0 bases, leaving 6 bases between them. The CDR3 is 14 amino acids. The germline V gene encodes CDR1 SEHNR and CDR2 FQNEAQ (reference sequence). CDR3: CASSLGGMNTEAFF. CDR3 bases: TGTGCCAGCAGCTTAGGGGGAATGAACACTGAAGCTTTCTTT.

This rearrangement joins TRBV29-1 to TRBJ1-2, with 8 bases that match TRBD1. V lost 6 bases and J lost 7; bases outside the gene matches: 4. Germline CDR1 is SQVTM and CDR2 is ANQGSEA. This CDR3 has 11 residues. CDR3 loop: CSVDRGGGYTF. The CDR3 DNA reads TGCAGCGTCGACAGGGGAGGTGGCTACACCTTC.

The chain has TRBV20-1 and TRBJ2-1; the D is unclear. V was shortened by 5 bases and J by 5 bases, with 4 bases between the two germline ends. CDR1 and CDR2 from the germline V gene are DFQATT and SNEGSKA (reference sequence). The length of the CDR3 is 10 residues. The chain's CDR3 is CSAYNNEQFF. In nucleotides, the CDR3 is TGCAGTGCTTACAACAATGAGCAGTTCTTC.